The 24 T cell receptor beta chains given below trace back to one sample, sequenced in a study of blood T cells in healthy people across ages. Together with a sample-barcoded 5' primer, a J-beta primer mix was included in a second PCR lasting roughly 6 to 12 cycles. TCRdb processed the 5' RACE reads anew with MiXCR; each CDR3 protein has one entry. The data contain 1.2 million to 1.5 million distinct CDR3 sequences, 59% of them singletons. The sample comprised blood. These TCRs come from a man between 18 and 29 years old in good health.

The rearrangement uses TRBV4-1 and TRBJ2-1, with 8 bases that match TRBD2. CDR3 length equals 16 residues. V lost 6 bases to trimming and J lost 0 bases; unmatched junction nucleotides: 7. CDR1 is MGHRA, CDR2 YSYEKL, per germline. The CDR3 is CASRTQAGVSYNEQFF. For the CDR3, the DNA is TGCGCCAGCAGAACCCAAGCGGGGGTCTCCTACAATGAGCAGTTCTTC.

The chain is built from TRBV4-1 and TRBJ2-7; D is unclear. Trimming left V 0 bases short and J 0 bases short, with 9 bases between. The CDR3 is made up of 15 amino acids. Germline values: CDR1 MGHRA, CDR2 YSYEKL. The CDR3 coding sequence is TGCGCCAGCAGCCAAGAGAAAAAGTCCTCCTACGAGCAGTACTTC. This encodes CASSQEKKSSYEQYF.

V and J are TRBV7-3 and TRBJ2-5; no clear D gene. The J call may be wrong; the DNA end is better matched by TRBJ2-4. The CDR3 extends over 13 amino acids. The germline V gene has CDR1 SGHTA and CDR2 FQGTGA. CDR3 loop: CASSSTKGDIQYF. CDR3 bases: TGTGCCAGCAGCTCGACCAAAGGAGACATTCAGTACTTC.

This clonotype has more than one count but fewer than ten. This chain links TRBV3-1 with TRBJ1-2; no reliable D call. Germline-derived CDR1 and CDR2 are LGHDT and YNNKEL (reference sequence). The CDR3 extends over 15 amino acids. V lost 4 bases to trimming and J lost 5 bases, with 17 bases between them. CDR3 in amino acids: CASSPSPQTGYGYTF. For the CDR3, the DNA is TGTGCCAGCAGCCCCAGCCCCCAGACGGGATATGGCTACACCTTC.

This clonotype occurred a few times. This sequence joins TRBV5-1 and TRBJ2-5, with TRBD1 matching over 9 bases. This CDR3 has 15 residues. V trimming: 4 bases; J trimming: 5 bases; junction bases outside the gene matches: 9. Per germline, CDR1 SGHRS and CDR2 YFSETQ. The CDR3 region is CASSLITGGSETQYF. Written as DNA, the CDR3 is TGCGCCAGCAGCCTGATCACAGGGGGCAGTGAGACCCAGTACTTC.

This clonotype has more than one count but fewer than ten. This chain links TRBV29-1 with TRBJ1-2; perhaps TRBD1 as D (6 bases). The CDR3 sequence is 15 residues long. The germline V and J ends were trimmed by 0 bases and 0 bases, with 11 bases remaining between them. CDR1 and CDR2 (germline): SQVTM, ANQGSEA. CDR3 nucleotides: TGCAGCGTTGAAGATCGCGGGGGCGCTAACTATGGCTACACCTTC. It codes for CSVEDRGGANYGYTF.

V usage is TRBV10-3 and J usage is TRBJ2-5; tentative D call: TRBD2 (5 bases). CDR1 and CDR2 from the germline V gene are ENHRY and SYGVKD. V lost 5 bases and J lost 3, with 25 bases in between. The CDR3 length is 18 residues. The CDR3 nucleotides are TGTGCCATCAGTCTAACCCTATCCGGGCAGCGGCACAAAGAGACCCAGTACTTC. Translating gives CAISLTLSGQRHKETQYF.

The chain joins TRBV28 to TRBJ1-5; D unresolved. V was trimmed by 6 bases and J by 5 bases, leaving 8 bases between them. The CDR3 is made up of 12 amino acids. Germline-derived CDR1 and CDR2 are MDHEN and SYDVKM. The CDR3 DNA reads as TGTGCCAGCAGCCCAATTCATCAGCCCCAGCATTTT. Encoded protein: CASSPIHQPQHF.

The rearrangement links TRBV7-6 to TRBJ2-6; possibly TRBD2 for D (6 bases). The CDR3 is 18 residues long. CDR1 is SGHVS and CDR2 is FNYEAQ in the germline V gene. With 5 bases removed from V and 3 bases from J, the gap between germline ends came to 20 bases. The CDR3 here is CASSGGLRPLGGANVLTF. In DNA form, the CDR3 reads TGTGCCAGCAGCGGAGGGCTCCGCCCTCTTGGTGGGGCCAACGTCCTGACTTTC. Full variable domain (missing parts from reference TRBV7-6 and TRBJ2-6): GAGVSQSPRYKVTKRGQDVALRCDPISGHVSLYWYRQALGQGPEFLTYFNYEAQQDKSGLPNDRFSAERPEGSISTLTIQRTEQRDSAMYRCASSGGLRPLGGANVLTFGAGSRLTVL.

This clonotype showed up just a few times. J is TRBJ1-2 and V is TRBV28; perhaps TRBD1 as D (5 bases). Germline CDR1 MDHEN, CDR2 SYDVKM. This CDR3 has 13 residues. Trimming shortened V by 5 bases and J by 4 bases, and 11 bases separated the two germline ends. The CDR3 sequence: CASSTGGTYGYTF. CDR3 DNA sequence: TGTGCCAGCAGTACGGGGGGGACCTATGGCTACACCTTC.

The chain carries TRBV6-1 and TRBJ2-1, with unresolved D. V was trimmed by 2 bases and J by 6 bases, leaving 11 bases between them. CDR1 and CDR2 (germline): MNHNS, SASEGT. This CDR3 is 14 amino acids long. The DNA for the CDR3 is TGTGCCAGCAGTGAACAGATCTTCTCCAATGAGCAGTTCTTC. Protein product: CASSEQIFSNEQFF.

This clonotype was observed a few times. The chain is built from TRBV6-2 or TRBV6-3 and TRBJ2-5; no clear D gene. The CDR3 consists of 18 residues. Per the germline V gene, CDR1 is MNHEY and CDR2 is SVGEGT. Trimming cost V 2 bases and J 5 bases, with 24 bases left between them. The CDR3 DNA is TGTGCCAGCAGTTACCGAAGCTCGCCTGACTTATTCCAGGAGACCCAGTACTTC. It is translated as CASSYRSSPDLFQETQYF.

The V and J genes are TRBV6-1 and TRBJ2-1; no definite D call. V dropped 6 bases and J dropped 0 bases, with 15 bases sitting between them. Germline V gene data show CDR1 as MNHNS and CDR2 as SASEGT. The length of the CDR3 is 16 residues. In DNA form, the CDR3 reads TGTGCCAGCAGCCGGACCCCGACTCTCTCCTACAATGAGCAGTTCTTC. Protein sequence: CASSRTPTLSYNEQFF.

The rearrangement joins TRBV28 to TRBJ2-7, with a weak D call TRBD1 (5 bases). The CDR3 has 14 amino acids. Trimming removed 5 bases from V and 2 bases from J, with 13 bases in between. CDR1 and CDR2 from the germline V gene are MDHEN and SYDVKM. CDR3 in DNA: TGTGCCAGCAGTCCCGACAGAAACGCCTACGAGCAGTACTTC. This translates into CASSPDRNAYEQYF.

The chain's CDR3 is CASSQASRGLWDIQYF. Here the CDR3 DNA reads TGTGCCAGCAGCCAGGCCTCAAGGGGGCTATGGGACATTCAGTACTTC. The V gene is TRBV14, the J gene TRBJ2-4; TRBD1 aligns across 7 bases. Trimming cost V 3 bases and J 8 bases; bases outside gene matches: 13. The CDR3 is 16 amino acids. Germline CDR1 is SGHDN and CDR2 is FVKESK. Drawing the rest from reference TRBV14 and TRBJ2-4, the complete variable domain is EAGVTQFPSHSVIEKGQTVTLRCDPISGHDNLYWYRRVMGKEIKFLLHFVKESKQDESGMPNNRFLAERTGGTYSTLKVQPAELEDSGVYFCASSQASRGLWDIQYFGAGTRLSVL.

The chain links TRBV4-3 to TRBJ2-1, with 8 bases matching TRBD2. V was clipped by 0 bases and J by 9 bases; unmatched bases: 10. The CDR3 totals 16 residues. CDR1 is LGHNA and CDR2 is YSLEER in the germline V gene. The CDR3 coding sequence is TGCGCCAGCAGCCAAGATAGCGGGACCCGGGGCCCTGAGCAGTTCTTC. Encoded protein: CASSQDSGTRGPEQFF.

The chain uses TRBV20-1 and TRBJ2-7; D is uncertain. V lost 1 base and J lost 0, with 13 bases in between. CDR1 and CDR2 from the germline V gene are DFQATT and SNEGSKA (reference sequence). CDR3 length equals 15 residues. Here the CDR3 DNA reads TGCAGTGCTAGAGGACCCGACTCGAGCTCCTACGAGCAGTACTTC. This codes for CSARGPDSSSYEQYF.

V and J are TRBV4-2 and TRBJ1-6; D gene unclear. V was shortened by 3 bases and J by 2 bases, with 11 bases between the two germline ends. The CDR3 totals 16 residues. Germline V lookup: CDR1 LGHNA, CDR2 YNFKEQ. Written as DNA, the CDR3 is TGTGCCAGCAGCCACCATGACGGGGCCTATAATTCACCCCTCCACTTT. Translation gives CASSHHDGAYNSPLHF.

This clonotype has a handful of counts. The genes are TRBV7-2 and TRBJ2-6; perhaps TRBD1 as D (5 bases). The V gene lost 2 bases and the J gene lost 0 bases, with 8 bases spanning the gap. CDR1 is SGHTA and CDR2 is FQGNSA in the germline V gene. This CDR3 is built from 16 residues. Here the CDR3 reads CASSLSQGSGANVLTF. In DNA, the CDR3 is TGTGCCAGCAGCTTAAGTCAGGGCTCTGGGGCCAACGTCCTGACTTTC.

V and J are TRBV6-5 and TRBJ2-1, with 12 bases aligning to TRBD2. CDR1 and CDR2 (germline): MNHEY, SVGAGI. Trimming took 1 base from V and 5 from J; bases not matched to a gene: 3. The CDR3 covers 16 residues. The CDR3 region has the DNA TGTGCCAGCAGTTACTGGACTAGCGGGGCCCACAATGAGCAGTTCTTC. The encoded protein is CASSYWTSGAHNEQFF.

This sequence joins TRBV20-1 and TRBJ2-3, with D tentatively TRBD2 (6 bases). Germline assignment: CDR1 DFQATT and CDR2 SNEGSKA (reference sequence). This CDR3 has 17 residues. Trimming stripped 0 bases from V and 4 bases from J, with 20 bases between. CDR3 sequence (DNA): TGCAGTGCTAGAGATAGGAGAGCGCGGGGACTCGCAGATACGCAGTATTTT. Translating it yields CSARDRRARGLADTQYF.

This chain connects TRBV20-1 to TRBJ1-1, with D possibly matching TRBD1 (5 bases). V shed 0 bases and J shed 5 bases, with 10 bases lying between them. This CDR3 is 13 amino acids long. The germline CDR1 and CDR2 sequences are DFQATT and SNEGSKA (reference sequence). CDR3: CSARDLRGTEAFF. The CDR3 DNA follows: TGCAGTGCTAGAGATCTTCGGGGGACTGAAGCTTTCTTT.

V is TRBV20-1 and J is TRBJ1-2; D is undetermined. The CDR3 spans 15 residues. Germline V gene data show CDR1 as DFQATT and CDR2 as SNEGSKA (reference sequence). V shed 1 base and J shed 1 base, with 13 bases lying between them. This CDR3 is CSARAARGGNYGYTF. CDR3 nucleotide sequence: TGCAGTGCTAGAGCGGCCCGGGGAGGTAACTATGGCTACACCTTC.

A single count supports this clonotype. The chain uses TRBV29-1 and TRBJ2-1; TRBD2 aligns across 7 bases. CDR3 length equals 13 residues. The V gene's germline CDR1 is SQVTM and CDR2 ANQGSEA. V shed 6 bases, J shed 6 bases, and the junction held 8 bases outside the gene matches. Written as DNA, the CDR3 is TGCAGCGTAACCGGACTAGTAGGCAATGAGCAGTTCTTC. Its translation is CSVTGLVGNEQFF.